This section outlines one T cell receptor (beta chain) sequence together with its context. Its antigen remains unknown. The PCR ran on 60 Vbeta and 13 Jbeta primers. Original analysis: Roughly 11 million shared chains were among tens of millions of unique TCR beta chains counted in a later analysis. Assay used: immunoSEQ multiplex PCR; TCRdb lists only in-frame clones, some missing. The V and J calls and clone size are taken from that table; D and trimming were inferred from the DNA. This table has roughly 200,000 clones, 10% to 15% appearing once. These data originate in a study of cytomegalovirus exposure and HLA in healthy donors. Overall study context: The study's early data release held around 85 million unique TCRs from HLA-typed donors. Notes on the study in general: Many donors shared some public TCRs, even though most TCR sequences were rare. At a 0.05 false discovery rate, a later analysis found roughly 17,000 TCR beta sequences to be associated with HLA alleles.

The CDR3 is made up of 13 amino acids. V was pared by 4 bases and J by 5 bases, with 11 bases between. Germline V gene lookup returns CDR1 SGHAT and CDR2 FQNNGV. The TCR was taken from a man aged 45-60 years in good health and CMV-seropositive. The chain uses TRBV11-2 and TRBJ2-5; D may be TRBD2 (5 bases). Sequencing used PBMCs. This chain's CDR3 is CASSSGIRETQYF. The CDR3 bases are TGTGCCAGCAGCTCCGGGATCAGGGAGACCCAGTACTTC.